This T cell receptor beta chain was retrieved from a study of CD8 T cells in ankylosing spondylitis (dated by TCRdb to the late 2010s). The study in broad terms: The study profiled T cell receptor beta repertoires in healthy donors and ankylosing spondylitis patients to find disease-linked TCR variants. The full study cohort was made up of about 24 ankylosing spondylitis patients and 108 healthy donors. Peripheral blood was sampled, and synovial fluid was additionally collected from ankylosing spondylitis patients.

V and J lose 2 bases and 7 bases, and a span of 12 bases separates them. The CDR3 numbers 15 residues from cysteine through phenylalanine. The entry retains the CDR3 DNA only, 45 bases that are in frame from base 1. CDR1 MNHEY and CDR2 SVGAGI were looked up in the germline V gene. Notes on this clonotype: Its antigen is unknown. No much larger clone is present one base from it, and per-base qualities are unavailable.

Sequencing instrument: Illumina HiSeq 2500. Quantitative 5'-RACE with molecular barcodes was used to prepare TCR beta libraries. The original pipeline was this. A new computational method based on a probabilistic model of VDJ rearrangement was used to identify disease-linked TCR variants. TCRdb trimmed public reads at Q25 via fastp, called clones via MiXCR and kept in-frame beta chains. Rows matching on CDR3 protein sequence are summarized as one entry with the most common DNA and genes. The V and J calls come from TCRdb's annotation, not from the publication. Recorded for this sample are around 770,000 distinct CDR3 sequences; 10% to 15% of them occurred a single time. The ten largest clones take up about 0.49% of the sample. Overall study results and their limits: Some motif variants were previously reported in synovial fluid and blood of reactive arthritis patients, suggesting common disease-initiation mechanisms. Blood from ankylosing spondylitis patients appeared to be characterized by a TCR beta motif composed of under 10 highly homologous amino acid variants. A CD8+ phenotype was shown by the disease-linked clones, which were found at relatively low frequencies in peripheral blood. The disease-linked clones were reported as significantly enriched in matched synovial fluid samples from ankylosing spondylitis patients.

Material for sequencing was blood, either unsorted or a sorted T cell fraction (not recorded which). This chain is built from TRBV6-5 and TRBJ1-6; D gene: possibly TRBD1, on 6 matching bases. The receptor was derived from a male donor with ankylosing spondylitis. The DNA sequence reads TGTGCCAGCAGTTACCAGGGCAGGGGCAATTCACCCCTCCACTTT. It specifies CASSYQGRGNSPLHF.